The 24 T cell receptor beta chains listed next were all sequenced from one sample in a study of blood T cell repertoires in COVID-19. TCRdb's table, derived via immunoSEQ multiplex PCR, lists solely in-frame clones and lacks some. The sample carries roughly 150,000 clones, approximately 84% recorded once. Sequencing was performed on peripheral blood. All receptors derive from a woman of 80 years or more with COVID-19, enrolled during active disease.

A single count supports this clone. The CDR3 DNA reads as TGCGCCAGCAGCCAAGAAGGGGGACGGTACGAGCAGTACTTC. Translating it yields CASSQEGGRYEQYF. V and J are TRBV4-1 and TRBJ2-7; a weak D match, TRBD1 (6 bases). This CDR3 is built from 14 residues. Germline CDR1 reads MGHRA; CDR2 reads YSYEKL. Trimming removed 0 bases from V and 4 bases from J, with 10 bases in between.

The chain carries TRBV14 and TRBJ2-1; D gene uncertain. The CDR3 is 12 residues long. Germline V gene lookup returns CDR1 SGHDN and CDR2 FVKESK. V lost 4 bases, J lost 12 bases, and 13 bases lay in between. In DNA, the CDR3 is TGTGCCAGCAGCCCCTCGAGTAGCTTGCAGTTCTTC. It codes for CASSPSSSLQFF.

The chain is built from TRBV5-1 and TRBJ2-5; 7 nucleotides agree with TRBD1. The J segment lost 3 bases and the V segment lost 4 bases, leaving 6 bases of the junction unmatched. Germline CDR1 is SGHRS and CDR2 is YFSETQ. This CDR3 spans 14 amino acids. The CDR3 region is CASSSHTGEETQYF. In nucleotides, the CDR3 is TGCGCCAGCAGCAGCCACACAGGGGAAGAGACCCAGTACTTC.

This clone has only a few counts. This chain connects TRBV9 to TRBJ1-3; D is unclear. Germline lookup yields CDR1 SGDLS and CDR2 YYNGEE. V lost 0 bases and J 2 bases, leaving 9 bases between the germline ends. This CDR3 spans 15 amino acids. CDR3 nucleotide sequence: TGTGCCAGCAGCGTAGAGTGGAGGGCTGGAAACACCATATATTTT. It codes for CASSVEWRAGNTIYF.

V is TRBV11-2 and J is TRBJ1-5; the D gene is possibly TRBD1 (6 bases). Germline assignment: CDR1 SGHAT and CDR2 FQNNGV. The CDR3 totals 15 residues. Trimming stripped 5 bases from V and 3 bases from J, with 14 bases between. The CDR3 bases are TGTGCCAGCAGCCCTAAAGGGGGACCCAATCAGCCCCAGCATTTT. Amino acids: CASSPKGGPNQPQHF.

This chain connects TRBV6-5 to TRBJ1-5; D is possibly TRBD1 (6 bases). V dropped 7 bases and J dropped 3 bases, with 16 bases sitting between them. The germline CDR1 and CDR2 sequences are MNHEY and SVGAGI. CDR3 length: 15 residues. CDR3 DNA sequence: TGTGCCAGCAACCAAAGGGGGGGGAACAATCAGCCCCAGCATTTT. Protein sequence: CASNQRGGNNQPQHF.

The genes are TRBV5-1 and TRBJ2-7, with a tentative D call TRBD2 (5 bases). CDR1 and CDR2 (germline): SGHRS, YFSETQ. The CDR3 consists of 13 residues. V gave up 6 bases and J gave up 2 bases, with 12 bases separating them. CDR3 nucleotides: TGCGCCAGCAAAGAGACTAACACCTACGAGCAGTACTTC. Encoded protein: CASKETNTYEQYF.

The chain employs TRBV4-1 and TRBJ1-4, with D maybe TRBD1 (6 bases). This CDR3 is 14 amino acids long. Germline assignment: CDR1 MGHRA and CDR2 YSYEKL. The germline V and J ends were trimmed by 3 bases and 4 bases, with 9 bases remaining between them. This CDR3 is CASSQGAFNEKLFF. Written as DNA, the CDR3 is TGCGCCAGCAGCCAGGGGGCTTTTAATGAAAAACTGTTTTTT.

The V gene is TRBV18, the J gene TRBJ2-2; D unclear. Trimming stripped 3 bases from V and 2 bases from J, with 10 bases between. This CDR3 has 15 residues. Germline V gene lookup returns CDR1 KGHSH and CDR2 LQKENI. CDR3 nucleotide sequence: TGTGCCAGCTCACCCCGTTGGGCCAACACCGGGGAGCTGTTTTTT. Its translation is CASSPRWANTGELFF.

The chain has TRBV13 and TRBJ2-7, with 10 bases lining up with TRBD2. Germline lookup yields CDR1 PRHDT and CDR2 FYEKMQ (reference sequence). V was pared by 5 bases and J by 5 bases, with 9 bases of the junction left unmatched. The CDR3 consists of 15 residues. The DNA for the CDR3 is TGTGCCAGCAGCACCCAGGGGACTAGCGCCCACGAGCAGTACTTC. Translation: CASSTQGTSAHEQYF.

This chain links TRBV30 with TRBJ2-3, with 8 bases that match TRBD2. The CDR3 has 12 residues. CDR1 GTSNPN and CDR2 SVGIG come from the germline V gene (reference sequence). J was trimmed by 3 bases and V by 5 bases; bases with no gene match: 1. The CDR3 is CAWERGTDTQYF. The CDR3 DNA sequence: TGTGCCTGGGAGCGGGGGACAGATACGCAGTATTTT. The full variable domain, rest sourced from reference TRBV30 and TRBJ2-3, is SQTIHQWPATLVQPVGSPLSLECTVEGTSNPNLYWYRQAAGRGLQLLFYSVGIGQISSEVPQNLSASRPQDRQFILSSKKLLLSDSGFYLCAWERGTDTQYFGPGTRLTVL.

This clone was seen a handful of times. The V call is TRBV18, the J call TRBJ1-1, with 8 nucleotides matching TRBD1. V lost 5 bases to trimming and J lost 4 bases; unmatched junction nucleotides: 9. CDR3 length equals 15 residues. CDR1 is KGHSH, CDR2 LQKENI, per germline. The DNA for the CDR3 is TGTGCCAGCTCAACAGAACTACAGGGGGTCACTGAAGCTTTCTTT. Its protein product is CASSTELQGVTEAFF.

The gene calls are TRBV7-8 and TRBJ1-1; 7 bases align to TRBD1. The CDR3 is made up of 13 amino acids. The V gene end was trimmed by 6 bases and the J gene end by 4 bases; junction bases not matched to a gene: 5. Germline V lookup: CDR1 SGHVS, CDR2 FQNEAQ. DNA for the CDR3: TGTGCCAGCAGACAGGGGCCAATCACTGAAGCTTTCTTT. It specifies CASRQGPITEAFF.

This chain connects TRBV30 to TRBJ2-3, with 11 bases identical to TRBD2. V lost 2 bases to trimming and J lost 4 bases; unmatched junction nucleotides: 8. This CDR3 region has 16 residues. In germline, CDR1 is GTSNPN, CDR2 SVGIG (reference sequence). CDR3 loop: CAWSWGSGRASDTQYF. CDR3 nucleotides: TGTGCCTGGAGTTGGGGTAGCGGGAGGGCCTCAGATACGCAGTATTTT.

The chain employs TRBV10-3 and TRBJ1-6; D remains ambiguous. Germline V lookup: CDR1 ENHRY, CDR2 SYGVKD. The CDR3 sequence is 15 residues long. Trimming pared 6 bases from V and 0 bases from J, leaving 9 bases between. CDR3 region: CAISPGSSYNSPLHF. The CDR3 nucleotides are TGTGCCATCAGCCCAGGCAGCTCCTATAATTCACCCCTCCACTTT.

This chain links TRBV27 with TRBJ2-2; TRBD2 might be the D (5 bases). Per germline, CDR1 MNHEY and CDR2 SMNVEV (reference sequence). The CDR3 has 16 amino acids. Trimming stripped 7 bases from V and 0 bases from J, with 15 bases between. The CDR3 region is CASTSGTAPNTGELFF. DNA of the CDR3: TGTGCCAGCACTTCGGGAACAGCCCCGAACACCGGGGAGCTGTTTTTT.

This chain joins TRBV29-1 and TRBJ2-6; TRBD1 matches 7 bases. V was clipped by 2 bases and J by 3 bases; unmatched bases: 4. This CDR3 comprises 15 residues. Germline CDR1 is SQVTM and CDR2 is ANQGSEA. The CDR3 DNA reads as TGCAGCGTTGAAAGAGGGGGCGGTGGGGCCAACGTCCTGACTTTC. As protein: CSVERGGGGANVLTF.

This clone was seen more than once but under ten times. The chain couples TRBV5-1 to TRBJ1-2, with 7 nucleotides matching TRBD1. Germline trimming cut 0 bases from V and 5 bases from J; bases unmatched to any gene: 7. The CDR3 length is 15 residues. Germline CDR1 reads SGHRS; CDR2 reads YFSETQ. The CDR3: CASSLEGGTVYGYTF. The CDR3 region has the DNA TGCGCCAGCAGCTTGGAGGGCGGGACAGTATATGGCTACACCTTC.

The genes are TRBV19 and TRBJ2-7; 8 positions match TRBD1. The junction had 8 bases not matched to a gene; V was cut back by 1 base and J by 3 bases. Germline CDR1 and CDR2: LNHDA and SQIVND (reference sequence). This CDR3 comprises 16 residues. The CDR3: CASSIATGQGNYEQYF. CDR3 sequence (DNA): TGTGCCAGTAGTATAGCAACAGGACAGGGAAACTACGAGCAGTACTTC.

This clone was observed once. The rearrangement joins TRBV2 to TRBJ2-7, with 7 positions matching TRBD1. The CDR3 is made up of 14 amino acids. Per the germline V gene, CDR1 is SNHLY and CDR2 is FYNNEI. Losses at the gene ends were 5 bases for V and 5 bases for J; bases not matched to a gene: 9. The DNA of the CDR3 is TGTGCCAGCAGTAAGAGAGACAGGGTTAACGAGCAGTACTTC. Translated: CASSKRDRVNEQYF.

There are a few counts of this clone. The V gene is TRBV7-9, the J gene TRBJ1-5, with 8 bases lining up with TRBD1. The V and J ends lost 9 bases and 2 bases, in that order; junction bases with no gene match: 9. CDR1 is SEHNR, CDR2 FQNEAQ, per germline (reference sequence). This CDR3 is 15 amino acids long. CDR3 protein: CARGAGTGGNQPQHF. The CDR3, as DNA: TGTGCCAGAGGCGCCGGGACAGGTGGCAATCAGCCCCAGCATTTT.

This clone was seen only once. The chain employs TRBV12-3 or TRBV12-4 and TRBJ2-7, with TRBD2 matching 7 bases. This CDR3 is 13 amino acids long. Germline trimming cut 2 bases from V and 13 bases from J; bases unmatched to any gene: 11. This chain's CDR3 is CASSLHPGTTQYF. The CDR3 DNA follows: TGTGCCAGCAGTTTACATCCCGGGACTACGCAATACTTC.

This clone was seen only once. The chain carries TRBV27 and TRBJ2-7; D possibly corresponds to TRBD1 (6 bases). V shed 5 bases and J shed 7 bases, with 18 bases lying between them. The CDR3 loop spans 14 amino acids. Germline V gene lookup returns CDR1 MNHEY and CDR2 SMNVEV (reference sequence). Written as DNA, the CDR3 is TGTGCCAGCAGTCCGACACGGACAGTTTGGGAGCAGTACTTC. Translated: CASSPTRTVWEQYF.

The chain couples TRBV18 to TRBJ2-3; 8 nucleotides agree with TRBD2. The CDR3 loop spans 14 amino acids. The germline gives CDR1 KGHSH, CDR2 LQKENI. Trimming took 3 bases from V and 5 from J; bases not matched to a gene: 4. CDR3 region: CASSPSLAGDTQYF. In DNA, the CDR3 is TGTGCCAGCTCACCGTCGCTAGCGGGAGATACGCAGTATTTT. Drawing the rest from reference TRBV18 and TRBJ2-3, the complete variable domain is NAGVMQNPRHLVRRRGQEARLRCSPMKGHSHVYWYRQLPEEGLKFMVYLQKENIIDESGMPKERFSAEFPKEGPSILRIQQVVRGDSAAYFCASSPSLAGDTQYFGPGTRLTVL.